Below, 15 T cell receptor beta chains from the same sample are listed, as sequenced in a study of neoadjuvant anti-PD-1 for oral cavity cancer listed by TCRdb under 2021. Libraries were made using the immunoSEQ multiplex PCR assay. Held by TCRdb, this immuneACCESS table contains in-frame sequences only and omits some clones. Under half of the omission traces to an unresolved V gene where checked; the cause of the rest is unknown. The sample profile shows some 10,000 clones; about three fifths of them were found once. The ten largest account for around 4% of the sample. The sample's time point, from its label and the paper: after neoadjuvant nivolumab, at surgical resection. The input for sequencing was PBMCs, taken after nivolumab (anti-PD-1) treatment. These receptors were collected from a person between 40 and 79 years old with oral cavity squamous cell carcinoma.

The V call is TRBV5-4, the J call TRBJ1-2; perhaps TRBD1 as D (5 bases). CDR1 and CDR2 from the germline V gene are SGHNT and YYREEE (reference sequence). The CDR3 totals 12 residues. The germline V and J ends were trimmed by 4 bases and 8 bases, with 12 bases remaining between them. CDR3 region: CASSKWGVGYTF. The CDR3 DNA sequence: TGTGCCAGCAGCAAATGGGGGGTCGGCTACACCTTC.

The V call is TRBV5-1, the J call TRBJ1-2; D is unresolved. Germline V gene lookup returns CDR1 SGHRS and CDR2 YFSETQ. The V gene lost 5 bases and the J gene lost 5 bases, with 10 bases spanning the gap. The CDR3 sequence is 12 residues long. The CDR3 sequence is CASRPDAYGYTF. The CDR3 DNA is TGCGCCAGCAGGCCCGACGCATATGGCTACACCTTC.

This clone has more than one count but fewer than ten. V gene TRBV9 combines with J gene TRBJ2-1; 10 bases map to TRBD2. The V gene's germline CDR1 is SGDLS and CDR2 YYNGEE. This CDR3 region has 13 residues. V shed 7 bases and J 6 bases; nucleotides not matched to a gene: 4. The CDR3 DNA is TGTGCCAGCGCGGGACTAGCGCCCAATGAGCAGTTCTTC. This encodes CASAGLAPNEQFF.

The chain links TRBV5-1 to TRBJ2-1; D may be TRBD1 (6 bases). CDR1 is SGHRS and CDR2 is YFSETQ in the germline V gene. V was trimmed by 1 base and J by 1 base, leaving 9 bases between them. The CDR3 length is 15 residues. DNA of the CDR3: TGCGCCAGCAGCTTGCGACAGGAGTCCTACAATGAGCAGTTCTTC. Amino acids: CASSLRQESYNEQFF.

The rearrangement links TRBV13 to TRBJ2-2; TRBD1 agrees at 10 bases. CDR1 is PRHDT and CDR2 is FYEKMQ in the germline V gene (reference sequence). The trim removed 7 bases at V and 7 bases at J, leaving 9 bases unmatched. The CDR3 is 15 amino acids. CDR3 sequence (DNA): TGTGCCAGCACCCCTGACAGGGGGCTGGGCGGGGAGCTGTTTTTT. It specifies CASTPDRGLGGELFF.

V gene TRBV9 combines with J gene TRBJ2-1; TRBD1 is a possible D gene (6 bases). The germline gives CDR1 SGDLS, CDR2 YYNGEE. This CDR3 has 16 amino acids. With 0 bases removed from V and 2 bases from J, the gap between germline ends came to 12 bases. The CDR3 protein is CASSVARGRPYNEQFF. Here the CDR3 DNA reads TGTGCCAGCAGCGTAGCTAGGGGGAGACCCTACAATGAGCAGTTCTTC.

CDR3 protein: CASSLAGASSGNTIYF. The CDR3 DNA reads TGTGCCAGCAGCTTGGCCGGGGCTTCCTCTGGAAACACCATATATTTT. The V and J genes are TRBV5-4 and TRBJ1-3; D might be TRBD1 (5 bases). The CDR3 runs 16 residues. Trimming took 0 bases from V and 0 from J, leaving 10 bases between them. Per germline, CDR1 SGHNT and CDR2 YYREEE (reference sequence).

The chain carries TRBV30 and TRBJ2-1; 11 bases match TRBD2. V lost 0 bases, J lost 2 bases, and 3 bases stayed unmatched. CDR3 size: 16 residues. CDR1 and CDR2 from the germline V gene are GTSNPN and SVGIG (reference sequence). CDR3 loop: CAWSVLAGVTYNEQFF. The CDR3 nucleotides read TGTGCCTGGAGTGTACTAGCGGGAGTAACCTACAATGAGCAGTTCTTC.

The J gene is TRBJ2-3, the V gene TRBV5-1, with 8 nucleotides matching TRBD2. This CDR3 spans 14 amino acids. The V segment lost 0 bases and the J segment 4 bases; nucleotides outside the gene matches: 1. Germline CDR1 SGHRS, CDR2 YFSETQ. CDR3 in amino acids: CASSLDGGADTQYF. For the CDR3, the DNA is TGCGCCAGCAGCTTGGACGGGGGGGCAGATACGCAGTATTTT. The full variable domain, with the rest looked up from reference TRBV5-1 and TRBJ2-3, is KAGVTQTPRYLIKTRGQQVTLSCSPISGHRSVSWYQQTPGQGLQFLFEYFSETQRNKGNFPGRFSGRQFSNSRSEMNVSTLELGDSALYLCASSLDGGADTQYFGPGTRLTVL.

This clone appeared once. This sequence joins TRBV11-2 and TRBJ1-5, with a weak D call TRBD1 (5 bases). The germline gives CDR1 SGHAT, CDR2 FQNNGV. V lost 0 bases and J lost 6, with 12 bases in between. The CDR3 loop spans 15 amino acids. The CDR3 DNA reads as TGTGCCAGCAGCTTAGAGGGGGGATTCGGTCAGCCCCAGCATTTT. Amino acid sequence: CASSLEGGFGQPQHF.

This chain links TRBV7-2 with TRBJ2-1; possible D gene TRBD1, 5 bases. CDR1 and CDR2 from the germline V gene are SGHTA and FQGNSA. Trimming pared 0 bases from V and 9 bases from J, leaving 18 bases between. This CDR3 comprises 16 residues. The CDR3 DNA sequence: TGTGCCAGCAGCTTAGCCAAGGGGCGCGGTATGATTGAGCAGTTCTTC. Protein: CASSLAKGRGMIEQFF.

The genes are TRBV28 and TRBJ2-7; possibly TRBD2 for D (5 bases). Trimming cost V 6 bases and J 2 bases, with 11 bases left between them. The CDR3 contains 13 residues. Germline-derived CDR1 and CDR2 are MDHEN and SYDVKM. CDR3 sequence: CASRPLATYEQYF. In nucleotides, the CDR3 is TGTGCCAGCAGGCCTTTAGCGACCTACGAGCAGTACTTC.

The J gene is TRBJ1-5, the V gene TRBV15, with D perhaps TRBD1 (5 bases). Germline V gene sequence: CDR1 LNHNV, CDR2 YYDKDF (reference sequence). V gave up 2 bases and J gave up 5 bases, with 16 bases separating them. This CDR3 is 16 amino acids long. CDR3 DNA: TGTGCCACCAGCAGACCCTCGGCGCGAGGGGATCAGCCCCAGCATTTT. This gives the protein CATSRPSARGDQPQHF.

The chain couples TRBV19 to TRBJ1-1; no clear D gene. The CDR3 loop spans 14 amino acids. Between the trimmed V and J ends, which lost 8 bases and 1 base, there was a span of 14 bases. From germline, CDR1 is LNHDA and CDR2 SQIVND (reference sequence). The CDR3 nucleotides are TGTGCCAGTGGGAACCGCCTGAGGAACACTGAAGCTTTCTTT. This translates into CASGNRLRNTEAFF.

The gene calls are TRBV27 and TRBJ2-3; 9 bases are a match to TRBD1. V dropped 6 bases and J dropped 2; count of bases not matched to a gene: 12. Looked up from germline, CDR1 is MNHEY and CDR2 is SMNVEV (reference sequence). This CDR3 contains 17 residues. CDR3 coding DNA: TGTGCCAGCAGCCCTACCACCGGGACAGGGATCACAGATACGCAGTATTTT. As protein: CASSPTTGTGITDTQYF.